This T cell receptor (beta chain) was observed in a study of blood T cell repertoires in COVID-19. From germline, CDR1 is GTSNPN and CDR2 SVGIG (reference sequence). V trimming: 5 bases; J trimming: 7 bases; junction bases outside the gene matches: 4. The CDR3 runs 13 residues. Measured with immunoSEQ multiplex PCR; TCRdb has only the in-frame clones, and not every one. The top ten hold roughly 15% of the sample, which has about 59,000 clones, around 90% seen once. The sequence was obtained from a man aged 80 or over with acute or convalescent COVID-19. The chain is built from TRBV30 and TRBJ1-6; 8 bases line up with TRBD1. The sample comprised peripheral blood. The chain's CDR3 is CAWQGARNSPLHF. Here the CDR3 DNA reads TGTGCCTGGCAGGGGGCGCGAAATTCACCCCTCCACTTT.